What follows describes a single T cell receptor (beta chain). The antigen remains undetermined. This sample was included in a study of cytomegalovirus exposure and HLA in healthy donors. Whole-study results and caveats: According to the study, 180 or so TCR beta chains were cytomegalovirus-associated. Among TCR beta chains of equal frequency, HLA-associated ones were more clonally expanded in a later analysis. A later analysis found that most CMV-associated TCR beta chains appeared HLA-restricted. Data from an earlier analysis indicated that most TCR beta V segments were productive either about 90% or about 30% of the time.

PCR employed 60 Vbeta and 13 Jbeta primers. The assay was immunoSEQ multiplex PCR, and TCRdb's table has in-frame clones only and misses some. The table has about 130,000 clones, over 70% seen once. The CDR3 contains 13 residues. The V gene's germline CDR1 is MRHNA and CDR2 SNTAGT. Between the trimmed V and J ends, which lost 0 bases and 3 bases, there was a span of 5 bases. The chain is built from TRBV6-4 and TRBJ1-1; D not certain. The sequencing sample was made of PBMCs. The clonotype was recovered from a woman in her forties in good health and CMV-seronegative. The CDR3 DNA follows: TGTGCCAGCAGTGACTCGTCGGACACTGAAGCTTTCTTT. Its translation is CASSDSSDTEAFF.